The rows below give T cell receptor beta chains drawn from one sample of a study of blood T cell repertoires in COVID-19. The repertoire was sequenced with immunoSEQ multiplex PCR; TCRdb's copy has only in-frame clones and lacks some. The sample consists of a few hundred thousand clones, about 90% of them appearing once. Sequenced material: PBMCs or T cells enriched from blood (not recorded which). The receptors here all came from a woman aged 45-65 years in a cohort exposed to, infected with or recovered from COVID-19 (not recorded which). Each CDR3 is given with its conserved first and last residue.

v_call	j_call	cdr3_aa
TRBV27	TRBJ2-1	CASSFEGIKQFF
TRBV5-6	TRBJ1-1	CASSPHTGNTEAFF
TRBV4-1	TRBJ1-4	CASSQLSGTGDEKLFF
TRBV7-9	TRBJ2-1	CASSLAQGVVYNEQFF
TRBV4-1	TRBJ2-3	CASSQGGVGGSDTQYF
TRBV7-2	TRBJ2-3	CASSPSRQATDTQYF
TRBV29-1	TRBJ2-1	CSVATSGRAYNEQFF
TRBV5-6	TRBJ1-3	CASSLFTGSGSGNTIYF
TRBV7-9	TRBJ1-3	CASSLSAGRNTIYF
TRBV11-2	TRBJ2-7	CASSTDRGPHEQYF
TRBV14	TRBJ1-2	CASSQGGTVGYTF
TRBV2	TRBJ1-3	CASSTGAGNTIYF
TRBV6-5	TRBJ2-7	CASSSAGFRDEQYF
TRBV6-5	TRBJ2-7	CASRLGDEQYF
TRBV29-1	TRBJ1-2	CSVQQAPNYGYTF
TRBV6-2/TRBV6-3	TRBJ2-3	CASSYPRGFGPRTDTQYF
TRBV3-1/TRBV3-2	TRBJ2-3	CASSQENGRATDTQYF